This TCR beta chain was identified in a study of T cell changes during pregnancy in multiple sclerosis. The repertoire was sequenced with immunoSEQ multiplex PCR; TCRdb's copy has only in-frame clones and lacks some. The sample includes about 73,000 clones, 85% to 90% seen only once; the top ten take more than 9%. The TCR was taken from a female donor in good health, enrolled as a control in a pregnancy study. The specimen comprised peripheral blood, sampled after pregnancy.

CDR3 nucleotides: TGTGCCTGGAGCGTGACAGCGAACTACGAGCAGTACTTC. The encoded protein is CAWSVTANYEQYF. The V and J genes are TRBV30 and TRBJ2-7, with D perhaps matching TRBD1 (5 bases). V was shortened by 3 bases and J by 3 bases, with 12 bases between the two germline ends. The CDR3 spans 13 residues. CDR1 and CDR2 from the germline V gene are GTSNPN and SVGIG (reference sequence). The entire variable domain, with the rest obtained from reference TRBV30 and TRBJ2-7, is as follows: SQTIHQWPATLVQPVGSPLSLECTVEGTSNPNLYWYRQAAGRGLQLLFYSVGIGQISSEVPQNLSASRPQDRQFILSSKKLLLSDSGFYLCAWSVTANYEQYFGPGTRLTVT.